The text below deals with one T cell receptor (beta chain). These data belong to a study of blood T cell repertoires in COVID-19. Study information: The cDNA or gDNA used as material had been derived from T cells, B-cell-depleted T cells, or PBMCs.

The germline CDR1 and CDR2 sequences are SGHDT and YYEEEE. The CDR3 loop spans 16 amino acids. V lost 2 bases to trimming and J lost 4 bases; unmatched junction nucleotides: 7. TCRdb keeps only in-frame clones here, not all; method: immunoSEQ multiplex PCR. In the table there are about 260,000 clones, around 87% of which are singletons. The TCR was taken from a woman aged 40 to 49 who had recovered from COVID-19. The chain has TRBV5-6 and TRBJ1-5, with 9 bases that match TRBD1. The sample taken for sequencing was peripheral blood. The CDR3 region has the DNA TGTGCCAGCAGCTTCGGTGACAGGGGGTGGAATCAGCCCCAGCATTTT. This translates into CASSFGDRGWNQPQHF. Full variable domain (remainder filled in from reference TRBV5-6 and TRBJ1-5): DAGVTQSPTHLIKTRGQQVTLRCSPKSGHDTVSWYQQALGQGPQFIFQYYEEEERQRGNFPDRFSGHQFPNYSSELNVNALLLGDSALYLCASSFGDRGWNQPQHFGDGTRLSIL.